The clone carrying this T cell receptor (beta chain) has a handful of counts. Its antigen is unidentified. The sample comes from a study of response to subunit inactivated influenza vaccine. Study-wide results and limits: Authors suggested seasonal influenza vaccinations each recruit few new T cells.

This CDR3 is 15 amino acids long. V lost 4 bases, J lost 0 bases, and 11 bases lay in between. Germline V gene lookup returns CDR1 SGDLS and CDR2 YYNGEE. TCRdb used MiXCR to reprocess the RT-PCR reads, holding one entry per CDR3 protein. The table records some 500,000 distinct CDR3 sequences, 16% of them present only once. The material was CD4+ T cells sorted from PBMCs, obtained around 2 years after vaccination. V gene TRBV9 combines with J gene TRBJ2-1, with D perhaps matching TRBD2 (5 bases). The sequence was obtained from a man in his fifties or sixties who received an inactivated influenza vaccine. The CDR3 protein is CASSPGFSSYNEQFF. CDR3 coding DNA: TGTGCCAGCAGCCCGGGGTTTAGCTCCTACAATGAGCAGTTCTTC.